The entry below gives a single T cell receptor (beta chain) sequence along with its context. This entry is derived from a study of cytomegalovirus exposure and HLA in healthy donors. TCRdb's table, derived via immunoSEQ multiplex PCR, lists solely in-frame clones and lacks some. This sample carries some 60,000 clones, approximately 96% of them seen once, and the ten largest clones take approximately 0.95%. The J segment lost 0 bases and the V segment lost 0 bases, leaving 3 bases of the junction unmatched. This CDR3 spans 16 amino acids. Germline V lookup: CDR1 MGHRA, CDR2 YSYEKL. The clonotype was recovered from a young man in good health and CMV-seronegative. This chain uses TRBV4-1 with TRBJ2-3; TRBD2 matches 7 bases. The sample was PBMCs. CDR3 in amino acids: CASSQDPGRSTDTQYF. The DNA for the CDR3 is TGCGCCAGCAGCCAAGACCCCGGGAGGAGCACAGATACGCAGTATTTT.